The 26 T cell receptor beta chains in this list originate from one sample, sequenced in a study of blood T cells in healthy people across ages. Together with a sample-barcoded 5' primer, a J-beta primer mix was included in a second PCR lasting about 6 to 11 cycles. TCRdb used MiXCR to reprocess the 5' RACE reads, holding one entry per CDR3 protein. Among about 1.4 million distinct CDR3 sequences listed, 59% were seen once. Source material: blood. The receptor source for this set is a man aged 18 to 35 in good health.

This clonotype was seen a few times. This sequence joins TRBV7-2 and TRBJ1-6; D call uncertain. The CDR3 covers 17 residues. Looked up from germline, CDR1 is SGHTA and CDR2 is FQGNSA. Trimming took 2 bases from V and 0 from J, leaving 11 bases between them. The CDR3 protein is CASSLLNVGSYNSPLHF. CDR3 bases: TGTGCCAGCAGCTTATTAAACGTAGGCTCCTATAATTCACCCCTCCACTTT.

This chain links TRBV29-1 with TRBJ2-3; weak D call: TRBD1 (6 bases). V was clipped by 7 bases and J by 2 bases, with 16 bases between them. Per the germline V gene, CDR1 is SQVTM and CDR2 is ANQGSEA. This CDR3 contains 14 residues. CDR3 bases: TGCAGCGGGGCCCAGGACAGAAACACAGATACGCAGTATTTT. Its protein is CSGAQDRNTDTQYF.

This clonotype has more than one count but fewer than ten. This chain connects TRBV7-2 to TRBJ2-1; 7 positions match TRBD1. J lost 8 bases, V lost 5 bases, and 6 bases had no gene match. The CDR3 totals 13 residues. Germline V gene sequence: CDR1 SGHTA, CDR2 FQGNSA. CDR3: CASSPGQAYEQFF. The DNA of the CDR3 is TGTGCCAGCAGCCCCGGACAGGCATATGAGCAGTTCTTC.

The rearrangement uses TRBV20-1 and TRBJ1-6; tentative D call: TRBD1 (6 bases). In germline, CDR1 is DFQATT, CDR2 SNEGSKA (reference sequence). The CDR3 covers 15 residues. The germline V and J ends were trimmed by 3 bases and 8 bases, with 17 bases remaining between them. The CDR3 DNA is TGCAGTGCTAGGGCACCTGACAGGTACTATTCACCCCTCCACTTT. Encoded protein: CSARAPDRYYSPLHF.

The chain recombines TRBV6-5 with TRBJ2-1; TRBD1 matches at 7 bases. The J call is in doubt because the DNA end fits TRBJ2-7 better. The CDR3 loop spans 16 amino acids. In germline, CDR1 is MNHEY, CDR2 SVGAGI. CDR3 protein: CASSQWGNRGYNEQYF. In nucleotides, the CDR3 is TGTGCCAGCAGTCAATGGGGCAACAGGGGCTACAATGAGCAGTACTTC.

The chain has TRBV5-1 and TRBJ2-1; D not certain. Germline V gene sequence: CDR1 SGHRS, CDR2 YFSETQ. V dropped 3 bases and J dropped 6 bases, with 13 bases sitting between them. This CDR3 has 14 residues. The DNA for the CDR3 is TGCGCCAGCAGCTGGGCATCCTCGATCAATGAGCAGTTCTTC. This encodes CASSWASSINEQFF.

In its sample, this clonotype was seen a few times. This rearrangement joins TRBV20-1 to TRBJ2-1; maybe TRBD2 (5 bases). V was trimmed by 6 bases and J by 9 bases, leaving 24 bases between them. Germline values: CDR1 DFQATT, CDR2 SNEGSKA (reference sequence). CDR3 length equals 15 residues. The chain's CDR3 is CSAPRPDSGGGEQFF. CDR3 nucleotide sequence: TGCAGTGCCCCTAGGCCGGACTCTGGCGGTGGTGAGCAGTTCTTC.

The rearrangement links TRBV25-1 to TRBJ1-1; weak D call: TRBD1 (6 bases). The CDR3 has 13 residues. V shed 7 bases and J shed 3 bases, with 12 bases lying between them. CDR1 is MGHDK, CDR2 SYGVNS, per germline. The CDR3 nucleotides read TGTGCCAGCAAGGGGGTGAGGCACACTGAAGCTTTCTTT. As protein: CASKGVRHTEAFF. Drawing the rest from reference TRBV25-1 and TRBJ1-1, the complete variable domain is EADIYQTPRYLVIGTGKKITLECSQTMGHDKMYWYQQDPGMELHLIHYSYGVNSTEKGDLSSESTVSRIRTEHFPLTLESARPSHTSQYLCASKGVRHTEAFFGQGTRLTVV.

This sequence joins TRBV2 and TRBJ2-1; the match to TRBD1 covers 9 bases. The V gene's germline CDR1 is SNHLY and CDR2 FYNNEI. The length of the CDR3 is 14 residues. Trimming removed 6 bases from V and 8 bases from J; junction bases left unmatched: 8. DNA of the CDR3: TGTGCCAGCAGCGGACAGGGGTGGCGGCATGAGCAGTTCTTC. This sequence encodes CASSGQGWRHEQFF. The full variable domain, in which reference TRBV2 and TRBJ2-1 provide the parts outside the CDR3, is EPEVTQTPSHQVTQMGQEVILRCVPISNHLYFYWYRQILGQKVEFLVSFYNNEISEKSEIFDDQFSVERPDGSNFTLKIRSTKLEDSAMYFCASSGQGWRHEQFFGPGTRLTVL.

Concerning this clonotype: Germline is not matched at one junction end, which may reflect a read error. The chain recombines TRBV15 with TRBJ1-2, with no clear D. The CDR3 has 13 amino acids. Germline values: CDR1 LNHNV, CDR2 YYDKDF (reference sequence). The DNA of the CDR3 is TGTGCCACCAACAGAGGCCATGAGTATGGCTACACCTTC. Translation gives CATNRGHEYGYTF.

The chain couples TRBV4-1 to TRBJ2-1; D is unresolved. The length of the CDR3 is 15 residues. V lost 1 base and J 7 bases, leaving 14 bases between the germline ends. Germline assignment: CDR1 MGHRA and CDR2 YSYEKL. This CDR3 is CASSQVVDLDNEQFF. CDR3 DNA: TGCGCCAGCAGCCAAGTCGTCGACCTTGATAATGAGCAGTTCTTC.

The chain joins TRBV20-1 to TRBJ2-4, with D possibly being TRBD1 (6 bases). Near its end, the DNA agrees better with TRBJ2-7, so the J call may be wrong. This CDR3 has 13 amino acids. Germline V gives CDR1 DFQATT, CDR2 SNEGSKA (reference sequence). As DNA, the CDR3 is TGCAGTGCTAGAGTTAAGGACAGCTACGAGCAGTACTTC. Its translation is CSARVKDSYEQYF.

The gene calls are TRBV20-1 and TRBJ2-6; D is uncertain. Germline lookup yields CDR1 DFQATT and CDR2 SNEGSKA (reference sequence). V lost 3 bases and J 0 bases, leaving 9 bases between the germline ends. This CDR3 region has 15 residues. CDR3 DNA sequence: TGCAGTGCTAGCGACATTTACTCTGGGGCCAACGTCCTGACTTTC. Protein: CSASDIYSGANVLTF.

With respect to this clonotype: Just one base apart from a much larger clone, this may be a read error. This chain connects TRBV4-1 to TRBJ2-4, with TRBD1 matching over 7 bases. CDR1 MGHRA and CDR2 YSYEKL come from the germline V gene. With V trimmed by 3 bases and J by 13 bases, 9 bases remained unmatched. The CDR3 totals 13 residues. The CDR3, as DNA: TGCGCCAGCAGCCACGACAGGGCCTACGGGCAGTACTTC. Its protein product is CASSHDRAYGQYF.

The chain links TRBV5-1 to TRBJ2-2, with D uncertain. CDR1 and CDR2 (germline): SGHRS, YFSETQ. V dropped 0 bases and J dropped 4 bases, with 7 bases sitting between them. The CDR3 sequence is 14 residues long. The CDR3, as DNA: TGCGCCAGCAGCTTGGTTGAGTTCACCGGGGAGCTGTTTTTT. Translation gives CASSLVEFTGELFF.

CDR3 residues: CASSIRAKNIQYF. CDR3 bases: TGTGCCAGCAGCATAAGGGCCAAAAACATTCAGTACTTC. The V gene is TRBV7-9, the J gene TRBJ2-4; D is uncertain. Germline V gives CDR1 SEHNR, CDR2 FQNEAQ (reference sequence). The ends were cut back, 5 bases at V and 1 base at J, with 6 bases in the middle. The CDR3 has 13 residues.

This clonotype was counted at least ten times. This chain joins TRBV7-2 and TRBJ2-5, with D tentatively TRBD1 (6 bases). The germline gives CDR1 SGHTA, CDR2 FQGNSA. The CDR3 extends over 14 amino acids. The V and J ends lost 5 bases and 5 bases respectively, with 15 bases between them. This CDR3 is CASSVARGSETQYF. CDR3 nucleotides: TGTGCCAGCAGCGTGGCCAGGGGCTCTGAGACCCAGTACTTC.

Only a few counts were recorded for this clonotype. The rearrangement joins TRBV6-2 or TRBV6-3 to TRBJ2-4; a possible D gene is TRBD1 (5 bases). The J call is uncertain, as TRBJ2-7 better fits the DNA end. Germline lookup yields CDR1 MNHEY and CDR2 SVGEGT. The CDR3 contains 13 residues. CDR3 coding DNA: TGTGCCAGCACCCCGACAGAGTTCTACGAGCAGTACTTC. Translation gives CASTPTEFYEQYF.

The CDR3 nucleotides read TGCGCCAGCAGCCAAGAGCCCATCCCTATTGGGCCCTCCTACGAGCAGTACTTC. This encodes CASSQEPIPIGPSYEQYF. The V and J genes are TRBV4-1 and TRBJ2-7; D gene uncertain. Germline CDR1 reads MGHRA; CDR2 reads YSYEKL. CDR3 length equals 18 residues. Trimming shortened V by 0 bases and J by 0 bases, and 18 bases separated the two germline ends.

The chain employs TRBV27 and TRBJ2-7; 11 bases match TRBD2. CDR1 is MNHEY, CDR2 SMNVEV, per germline (reference sequence). The CDR3 has 15 amino acids. J gave up 1 base and V 5 bases, and 4 bases lay outside the gene matches. This chain's CDR3 is CASSISGGASYEQYF. Written as DNA, the CDR3 is TGTGCCAGCAGTATTAGCGGGGGGGCATCCTACGAGCAGTACTTC.

The chain carries TRBV20-1 and TRBJ2-7; 9 bases are a match to TRBD2. The CDR3 spans 15 residues. Germline CDR1 and CDR2: DFQATT and SNEGSKA (reference sequence). V trimming: 1 base; J trimming: 4 bases; junction bases outside the gene matches: 8. CDR3 DNA sequence: TGCAGTGCTAGAGGAGGAGGAGCGGGAGGTTACGAGCAGTACTTC. This gives the protein CSARGGGAGGYEQYF.

This rearrangement joins TRBV28 to TRBJ2-1, with TRBD1 matching over 8 bases. The CDR3 loop spans 16 amino acids. The germline V gene has CDR1 MDHEN and CDR2 SYDVKM. Germline trimming cut 1 base from V and 7 bases from J; bases unmatched to any gene: 9. The CDR3 region is CASSLLGQGAGNEQFF. As DNA, the CDR3 is TGTGCCAGCAGTTTATTAGGGCAGGGGGCAGGAAATGAGCAGTTCTTC.

J is TRBJ2-1 and V is TRBV7-9; D remains unclear. CDR1 is SEHNR and CDR2 is FQNEAQ in the germline V gene (reference sequence). Trimming removed 7 bases at V and 6 bases at J, with 13 bases between. The CDR3 is made up of 13 amino acids. CDR3 nucleotides: TGTGCCAGCACCATGCCCCCCCGCAATGAGCAGTTCTTC. Translation: CASTMPPRNEQFF.

This clonotype was picked up one time. An end of the junction does not agree with germline; a read error may underlie this. The chain joins TRBV27 to TRBJ2-1, with D perhaps matching TRBD2 (7 bases). Germline assignment: CDR1 MNHEY and CDR2 SMNVEV (reference sequence). This CDR3 contains 16 residues. This CDR3 reads CASGGQAGFPYNERFF. As DNA, the CDR3 is TGTGCCAGCGGGGGGCAAGCGGGATTCCCCTACAATGAGCGGTTCTTC.

The chain uses TRBV24-1 and TRBJ2-7, with no clear D. The CDR3 totals 15 residues. Trimming removed 0 bases at V and 1 base at J, with 9 bases between. The V gene's germline CDR1 is KGHDR and CDR2 SFDVKD. The CDR3 DNA is TGTGCCACCAGTGATTTGCAGGTCTTTTCCTACGAGCAGTACTTC. It codes for CATSDLQVFSYEQYF.

This chain joins TRBV12-3 or TRBV12-4 and TRBJ1-2; D possibly corresponds to TRBD1 (6 bases). The CDR3 length is 16 residues. Trimming cost V 3 bases and J 0 bases, with 14 bases left between them. CDR3: CASSFSGATANYGYTF. The CDR3, as DNA: TGTGCCAGCAGTTTTTCGGGGGCAACAGCTAACTATGGCTACACCTTC.